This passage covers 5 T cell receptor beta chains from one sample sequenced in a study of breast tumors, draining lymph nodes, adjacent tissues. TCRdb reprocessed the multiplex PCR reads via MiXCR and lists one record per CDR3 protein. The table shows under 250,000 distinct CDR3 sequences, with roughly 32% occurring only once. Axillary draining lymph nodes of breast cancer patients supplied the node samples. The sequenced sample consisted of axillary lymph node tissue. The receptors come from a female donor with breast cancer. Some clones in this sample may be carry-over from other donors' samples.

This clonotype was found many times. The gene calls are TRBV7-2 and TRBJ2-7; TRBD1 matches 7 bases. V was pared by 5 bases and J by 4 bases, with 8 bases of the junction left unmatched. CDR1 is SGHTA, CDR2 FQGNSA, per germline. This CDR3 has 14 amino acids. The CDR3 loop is CASSGRTGSYEQYF. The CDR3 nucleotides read TGTGCCAGCAGCGGTCGGACAGGATCTTACGAGCAGTACTTC.

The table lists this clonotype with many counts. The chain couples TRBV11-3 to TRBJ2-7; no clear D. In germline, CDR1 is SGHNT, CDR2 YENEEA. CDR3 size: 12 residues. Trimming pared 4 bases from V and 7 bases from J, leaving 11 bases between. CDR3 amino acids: CASSSPTREQYF. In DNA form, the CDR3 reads TGTGCCAGCAGCTCCCCTACCCGGGAGCAGTACTTC.

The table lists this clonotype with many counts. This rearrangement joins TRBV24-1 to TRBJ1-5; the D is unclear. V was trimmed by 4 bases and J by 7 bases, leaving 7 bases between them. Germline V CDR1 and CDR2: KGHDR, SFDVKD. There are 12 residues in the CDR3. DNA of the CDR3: TGTGCCACCAGTGACAGTAACCAGCCCCAGCATTTT. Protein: CATSDSNQPQHF.

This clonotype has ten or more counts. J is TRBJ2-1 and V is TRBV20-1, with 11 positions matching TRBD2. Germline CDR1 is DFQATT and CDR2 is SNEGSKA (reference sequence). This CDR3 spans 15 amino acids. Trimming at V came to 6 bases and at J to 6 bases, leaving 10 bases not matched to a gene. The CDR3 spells CSAVSGLAETNEQFF. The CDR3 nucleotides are TGCAGTGCCGTATCGGGACTAGCGGAAACCAATGAGCAGTTCTTC.

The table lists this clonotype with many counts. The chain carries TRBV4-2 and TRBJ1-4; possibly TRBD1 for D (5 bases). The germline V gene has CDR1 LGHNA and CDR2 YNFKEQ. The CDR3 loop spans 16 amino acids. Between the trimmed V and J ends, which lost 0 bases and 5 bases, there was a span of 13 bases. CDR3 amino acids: CASSQDPGRQNEKLFF. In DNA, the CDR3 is TGTGCCAGCAGCCAAGACCCGGGACGGCAAAATGAAAAACTGTTTTTT.